This paragraph reports one TCR beta chain. This record comes from a study of CD8+ T cells in alopecia areata. The ends were cut back, 6 bases at V and 8 bases at J, with 23 bases in the middle. The CDR3 runs 16 residues. The germline V gene encodes CDR1 ENHRY and CDR2 SYGVKD. In alopecia areata patients, both lesional scalp punch biopsies and peripheral blood were collected. RNA extraction and reverse transcription yielded cDNA as sequencing template. TCRdb keeps only in-frame clones here, not all; method: immunoSEQ multiplex PCR. The data hold approximately 89,000 clones, with roughly 50% observed a single time.

Sequenced input: NKG2D-high CD8+ T cells sorted from blood. The chain employs TRBV10-3 and TRBJ2-1; D might be TRBD2 (6 bases). The TCR originated in a human donor with alopecia areata. The CDR3 region has the DNA TGTGCCATCAGGGAGAGGGACGGGACGCCGGGGGATGAGCAGTTCTTC. This encodes CAIRERDGTPGDEQFF.